Below, one T cell receptor beta chain is given with its context. Produced via immunoSEQ multiplex PCR; TCRdb's table is partial and in-frame only. The repertoire holds 850,000 to 1,200,000 clones, approximately 76% seen once, with roughly 1.4% in the top ten. The germline V gene has CDR1 SGHTA and CDR2 FQGTGA. The CDR3 sequence is 19 residues long. Unmatched junction bases numbered 17, after V lost 4 bases and J lost 6 bases. The sample comes from a study of shared clonotypes between healthy human individuals. Recent vaccinations or acute infections were absent in the healthy HIV-negative adult donors.

The sequenced sample was memory CD4+ T cells sorted from blood. The subset: CD45RA-negative fraction. This receptor was taken from a young man in good health. V is TRBV7-3 and J is TRBJ2-1; the match to TRBD2 covers 11 bases. CDR3 residues: CASSSQPATSGGTANEQFF. CDR3 bases: TGTGCCAGCAGCTCACAGCCGGCCACTAGCGGGGGAACGGCCAATGAGCAGTTCTTC.